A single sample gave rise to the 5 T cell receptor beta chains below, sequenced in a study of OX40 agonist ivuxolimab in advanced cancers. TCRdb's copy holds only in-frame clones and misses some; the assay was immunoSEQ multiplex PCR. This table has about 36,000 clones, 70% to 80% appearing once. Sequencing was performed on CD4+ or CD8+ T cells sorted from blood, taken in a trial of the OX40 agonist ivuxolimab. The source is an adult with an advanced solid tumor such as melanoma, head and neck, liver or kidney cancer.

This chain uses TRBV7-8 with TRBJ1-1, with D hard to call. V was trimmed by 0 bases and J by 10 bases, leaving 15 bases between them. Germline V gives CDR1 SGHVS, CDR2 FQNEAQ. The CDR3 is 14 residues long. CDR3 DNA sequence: TGTGCCAGCAGCTTAGCCGGGCCGGCGACGGGAGCTTTCTTT. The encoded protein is CASSLAGPATGAFF. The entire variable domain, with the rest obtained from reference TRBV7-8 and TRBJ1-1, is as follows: GAGVSQSPRYKVAKRGQDVALRCDPISGHVSLFWYQQALGQGPEFLTYFQNEAQLDKSGLPSDRFFAERPEGSVSTLKIQRTQQEDSAVYLCASSLAGPATGAFFGQGTRLTVV.

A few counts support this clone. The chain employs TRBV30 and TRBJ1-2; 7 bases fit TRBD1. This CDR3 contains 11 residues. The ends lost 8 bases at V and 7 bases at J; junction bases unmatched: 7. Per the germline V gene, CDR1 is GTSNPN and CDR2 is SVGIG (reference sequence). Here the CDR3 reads CAQRQGPGYTF. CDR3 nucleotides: TGTGCCCAGAGACAGGGACCTGGCTACACCTTC. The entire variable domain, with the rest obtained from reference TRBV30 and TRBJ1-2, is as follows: SQTIHQWPATLVQPVGSPLSLECTVEGTSNPNLYWYRQAAGRGLQLLFYSVGIGQISSEVPQNLSASRPQDRQFILSSKKLLLSDSGFYLCAQRQGPGYTFGSGTRLTVV.

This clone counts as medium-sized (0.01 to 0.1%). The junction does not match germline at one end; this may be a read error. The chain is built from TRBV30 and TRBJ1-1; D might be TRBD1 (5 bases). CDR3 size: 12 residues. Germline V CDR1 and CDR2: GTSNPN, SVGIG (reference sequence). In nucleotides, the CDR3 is TGTGCCTGGTCGACAGTTGGGCTTACCCAAGACTTT. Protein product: CAWSTVGLTQDF. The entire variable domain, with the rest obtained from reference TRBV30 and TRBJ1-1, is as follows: SQTIHQWPATLVQPVGSPLSLECTVEGTSNPNLYWYRQAAGRGLQLLFYSVGIGQISSEVPQNLSASRPQDRQFILSSKKLLLSDSGFYLCAWSTVGLTQDFGQGTRLTVV.

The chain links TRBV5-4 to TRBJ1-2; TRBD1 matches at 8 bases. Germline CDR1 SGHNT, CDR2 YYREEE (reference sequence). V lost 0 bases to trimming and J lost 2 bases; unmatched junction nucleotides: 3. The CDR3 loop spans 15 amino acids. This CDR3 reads CASSLADRGNYGYTF. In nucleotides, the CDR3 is TGTGCCAGCAGCTTGGCCGACAGGGGAAACTATGGCTACACCTTC.

The CDR3 DNA follows: TGTGCCAGCAGCTTATTAACACCATATGGCTACACCTTC. Protein: CASSLLTPYGYTF. The chain has TRBV11-1 and TRBJ1-2, with D uncertain. Per germline, CDR1 SGHAT and CDR2 FQDESV (reference sequence). The CDR3 runs 13 residues. The germline V and J ends were trimmed by 2 bases and 5 bases, with 9 bases remaining between them.